These 17 T cell receptor beta chains came from one sample sequenced in a study of cytomegalovirus exposure and HLA in healthy donors. With 60 Vbeta and 13 Jbeta primers, the PCR was carried out. Assay: immunoSEQ multiplex PCR; the TCRdb copy retains only in-frame clones and omits some. This repertoire shows some 170,000 clones, around 70% found once; its top ten account for roughly 3%. The sample was PBMCs. These receptors came from a male donor in good health and CMV-seronegative.

The V call is TRBV6-1, the J call TRBJ2-5, with a weak D call TRBD1 (6 bases). Judging by the DNA end, TRBJ2-7 fits better; the J call may be wrong. Germline CDR1 MNHNS, CDR2 SASEGT. This CDR3 comprises 13 residues. In DNA form, the CDR3 reads TGTGCCAGCAGTGCCAGGGGCACCTACGAGCAGTACTTC. Its protein product is CASSARGTYEQYF.

The V call is TRBV6-5, the J call TRBJ1-2, with 10 nucleotides matching TRBD1. CDR1 is MNHEY, CDR2 SVGAGI, per germline. The CDR3 has 15 residues. J gave up 4 bases and V 6 bases, and 8 bases lay outside the gene matches. The CDR3 DNA reads TGTGCCAGCAGATCTCGGGACAGGGGATTCTATGGCTACACCTTC. This gives the protein CASRSRDRGFYGYTF.

This chain joins TRBV11-2 and TRBJ2-5; 11 bases align to TRBD2. Germline loops: CDR1 SGHAT, CDR2 FQNNGV. V trimming: 5 bases; J trimming: 2 bases; junction bases outside the gene matches: 4. This CDR3 region has 15 residues. The CDR3 sequence: CASSPLAGGQETQYF. The CDR3 region has the DNA TGTGCCAGCAGCCCTCTAGCGGGGGGACAAGAGACCCAGTACTTC.

The J gene is TRBJ2-2, the V gene TRBV28; TRBD2 agrees at 8 bases. The CDR3 has 17 residues. Trimming at V came to 4 bases and at J to 3 bases, leaving 10 bases not matched to a gene. The germline CDR1 and CDR2 sequences are MDHEN and SYDVKM. This CDR3 reads CASSSVAGRGYTGELFF. The CDR3 DNA sequence: TGTGCCAGCAGTTCGGTAGCGGGAAGAGGGTACACCGGGGAGCTGTTTTTT.

V is TRBV10-3 and J is TRBJ1-3; a weak D match, TRBD1 (5 bases). The germline V gene encodes CDR1 ENHRY and CDR2 SYGVKD. Trimming left V 4 bases short and J 2 bases short, with 9 bases between. There are 14 residues in the CDR3. Here the CDR3 reads CAISVAGTGNTIYF. DNA of the CDR3: TGTGCCATCAGTGTTGCAGGGACTGGAAACACCATATATTTT.

V gene TRBV30 combines with J gene TRBJ2-1, with 9 bases fitting TRBD1. The CDR3 extends over 15 amino acids. CDR1 GTSNPN and CDR2 SVGIG come from the germline V gene (reference sequence). V lost 0 bases and J lost 5; bases outside the gene matches: 5. CDR3 sequence reads: CAWSVLGTGNNEQFF. CDR3 nucleotides: TGTGCCTGGAGTGTGCTTGGGACAGGGAACAATGAGCAGTTCTTC.

This clone was detected a few times. The V gene is TRBV19, the J gene TRBJ2-7, with 7 positions matching TRBD2. Germline assignment: CDR1 LNHDA and CDR2 SQIVND (reference sequence). V lost 5 bases, J lost 2 bases, and 3 bases stayed unmatched. This CDR3 region has 13 residues. The CDR3 is CASSPGGTYEQYF. DNA of the CDR3: TGTGCCAGTAGTCCCGGGGGGACCTACGAGCAGTACTTC.

The chain links TRBV6-1 to TRBJ1-3; D remains unclear. CDR3 length equals 15 residues. V was cut by 7 bases and J by 1 base, with 14 bases left in between. Looked up from germline, CDR1 is MNHNS and CDR2 is SASEGT. The CDR3 loop reads CASTRVGESGNTIYF. In DNA, the CDR3 is TGTGCCAGCACCCGGGTCGGGGAATCTGGAAACACCATATATTTT.

The chain links TRBV6-6 to TRBJ1-5, with a tentative D call TRBD1 (5 bases). V lost 3 bases, J lost 5 bases, and 17 bases lay in between. This CDR3 region has 16 residues. Germline CDR1 MNHNY, CDR2 SVGAGI (reference sequence). The CDR3 loop is CASSYARAGGDQPQHF. As DNA, the CDR3 is TGTGCCAGCAGTTATGCCCGAGCAGGAGGGGATCAGCCCCAGCATTTT.

The chain uses TRBV29-1 and TRBJ2-1, with D possibly being TRBD2 (6 bases). V was trimmed by 0 bases and J by 6 bases, leaving 21 bases between them. The germline V gene has CDR1 SQVTM and CDR2 ANQGSEA. The CDR3 loop spans 17 amino acids. Written as DNA, the CDR3 is TGCAGCGTTGAAGATCCCGGGAGCAGCAAGAAGGCCAATGAGCAGTTCTTC. The encoded protein is CSVEDPGSSKKANEQFF.

This clone was seen just once. This chain uses TRBV9 with TRBJ1-1; 7 bases match TRBD1. The CDR3 loop spans 15 amino acids. J was trimmed by 4 bases and V by 4 bases; bases with no gene match: 10. Germline loops: CDR1 SGDLS, CDR2 YYNGEE. The CDR3 DNA follows: TGTGCCAGCAGCCCACCGCCCACAGGGGTCACTGAAGCTTTCTTT. Encoded protein: CASSPPPTGVTEAFF.

The V and J genes are TRBV15 and TRBJ1-5; 8 bases line up with TRBD1. The CDR3 is 15 amino acids. The germline V gene encodes CDR1 LNHNV and CDR2 YYDKDF (reference sequence). The J segment lost 6 bases and the V segment lost 1 base, leaving 5 bases of the junction unmatched. CDR3 in DNA: TGTGCCACCAGCAGAGGAGGAACAGGGGGTCAGCCCCAGCATTTT. Protein product: CATSRGGTGGQPQHF.

The chain combines TRBV4-2 with TRBJ1-4; D is possibly TRBD1 (6 bases). The germline V gene has CDR1 LGHNA and CDR2 YNFKEQ. The CDR3 runs 15 residues. Between the trimmed V and J ends, which lost 4 bases and 4 bases, there was a span of 13 bases. CDR3 amino acids: CASSPGQLDNEKLFF. CDR3 DNA sequence: TGTGCCAGCAGCCCCGGACAGCTAGATAATGAAAAACTGTTTTTT.

The chain has TRBV9 and TRBJ1-6; 8 positions match TRBD1. CDR1 SGDLS and CDR2 YYNGEE come from the germline V gene. The CDR3 covers 15 residues. V shed 2 bases, J shed 5 bases, and the junction held 3 bases outside the gene matches. The CDR3 sequence is CASSVLGQDNSPLHF. The CDR3 region has the DNA TGTGCCAGCAGCGTGCTGGGACAGGATAATTCACCCCTCCACTTT.

The rearrangement uses TRBV4-1 and TRBJ2-3; 8 nucleotides line up with TRBD2. With 2 bases clipped from V and 6 bases from J, the junction kept 13 bases outside the gene matches. From germline, CDR1 is MGHRA and CDR2 YSYEKL. The CDR3 spans 17 residues. The CDR3 sequence: CASSQYFSREAPDTQYF. The CDR3 DNA follows: TGCGCCAGCAGCCAATATTTTTCGCGGGAGGCCCCGGATACGCAGTATTTT.

CDR3 sequence reads: CASSTGGSDGEEKLFF. The CDR3 DNA reads as TGCGCCAGCAGTACGGGAGGGTCGGACGGAGAGGAAAAACTGTTTTTT. V usage is TRBV10-1 and J usage is TRBJ1-4; the D is unclear. CDR3 length: 16 residues. V gave up 5 bases and J gave up 8 bases, with 21 bases separating them. Germline values: CDR1 WNHNN, CDR2 SYGVQD (reference sequence).

This clone is classed as medium-sized (0.01 to 0.1%). The chain carries TRBV5-6 and TRBJ2-7; TRBD2 aligns across 7 bases. V was clipped by 4 bases and J by 6 bases; unmatched bases: 10. The CDR3 spans 14 residues. Germline V gene data show CDR1 as SGHDT and CDR2 as YYEEEE. The CDR3 sequence is CASSPVGRESEQYF. The CDR3, as DNA: TGTGCCAGCAGCCCCGTTGGGCGGGAGAGCGAGCAGTACTTC.